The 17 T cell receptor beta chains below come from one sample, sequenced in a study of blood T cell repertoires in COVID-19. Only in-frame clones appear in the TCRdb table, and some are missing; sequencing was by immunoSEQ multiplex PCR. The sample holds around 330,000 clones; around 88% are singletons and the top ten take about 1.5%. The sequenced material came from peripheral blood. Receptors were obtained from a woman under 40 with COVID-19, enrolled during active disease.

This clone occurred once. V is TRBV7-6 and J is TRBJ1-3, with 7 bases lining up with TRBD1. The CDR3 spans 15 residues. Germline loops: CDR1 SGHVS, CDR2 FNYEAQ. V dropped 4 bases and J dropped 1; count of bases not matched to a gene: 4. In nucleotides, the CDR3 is TGTGCCAGCAGCTCCCAGACAGGGTCTGGAAACACCATATATTTT. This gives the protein CASSSQTGSGNTIYF.

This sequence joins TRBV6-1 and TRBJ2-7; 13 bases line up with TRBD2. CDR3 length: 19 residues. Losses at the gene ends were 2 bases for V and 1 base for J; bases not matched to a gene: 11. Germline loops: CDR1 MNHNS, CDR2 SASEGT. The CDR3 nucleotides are TGTGCCAGCAGTGAAAGGGCGGGGAGGACTAGCGGGGGATCCTACGAGCAGTACGTC. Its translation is CASSERAGRTSGGSYEQYV.

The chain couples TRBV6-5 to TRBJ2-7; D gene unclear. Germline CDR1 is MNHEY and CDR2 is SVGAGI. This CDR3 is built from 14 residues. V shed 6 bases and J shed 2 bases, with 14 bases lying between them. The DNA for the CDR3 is TGTGCCAGCAGGGCTGACGGGTACCCCTACGAGCAGTACTTC. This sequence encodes CASRADGYPYEQYF.

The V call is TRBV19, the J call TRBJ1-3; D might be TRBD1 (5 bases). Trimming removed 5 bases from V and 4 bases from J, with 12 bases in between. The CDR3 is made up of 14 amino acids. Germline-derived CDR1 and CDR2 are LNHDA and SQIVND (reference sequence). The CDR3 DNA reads TGTGCCAGTAGTGGTCGACAGCTCGGAAACACCATATATTTT. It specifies CASSGRQLGNTIYF.

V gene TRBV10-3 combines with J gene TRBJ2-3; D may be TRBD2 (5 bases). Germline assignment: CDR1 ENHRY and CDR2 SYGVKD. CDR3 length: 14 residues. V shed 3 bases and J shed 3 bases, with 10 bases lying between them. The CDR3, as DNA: TGTGCCATCAGTGAATTAGGGAGAACAGATACGCAGTATTTT. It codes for CAISELGRTDTQYF.

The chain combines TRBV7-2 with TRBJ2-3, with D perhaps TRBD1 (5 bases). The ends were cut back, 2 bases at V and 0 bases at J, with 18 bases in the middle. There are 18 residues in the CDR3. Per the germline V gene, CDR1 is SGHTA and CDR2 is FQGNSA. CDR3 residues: CASSLPPYRRPSTDTQYF. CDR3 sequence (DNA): TGTGCCAGCAGCTTACCCCCATACAGGAGACCTAGCACAGATACGCAGTATTTT.

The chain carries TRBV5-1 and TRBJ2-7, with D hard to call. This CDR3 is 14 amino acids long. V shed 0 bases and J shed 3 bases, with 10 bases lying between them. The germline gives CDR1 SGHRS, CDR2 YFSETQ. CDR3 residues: CASSLEQRSYEQYF. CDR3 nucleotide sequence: TGCGCCAGCAGCTTGGAACAGAGAAGCTACGAGCAGTACTTC.

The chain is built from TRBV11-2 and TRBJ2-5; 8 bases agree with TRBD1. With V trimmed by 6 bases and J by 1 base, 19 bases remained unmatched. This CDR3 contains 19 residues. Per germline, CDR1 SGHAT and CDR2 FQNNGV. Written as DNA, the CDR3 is TGTGCCAGCAGACCCATCGGGACAGGTCTGCCCACACCCCAAGAGACCCAGTACTTC. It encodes CASRPIGTGLPTPQETQYF.

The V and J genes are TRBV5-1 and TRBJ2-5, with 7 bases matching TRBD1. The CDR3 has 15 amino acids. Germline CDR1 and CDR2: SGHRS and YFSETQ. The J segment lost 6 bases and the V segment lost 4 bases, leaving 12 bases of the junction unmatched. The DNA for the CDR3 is TGCGCCAGCAGCCTCGGACAGGACCCGAGAAAGACCCAGTACTTC. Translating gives CASSLGQDPRKTQYF.

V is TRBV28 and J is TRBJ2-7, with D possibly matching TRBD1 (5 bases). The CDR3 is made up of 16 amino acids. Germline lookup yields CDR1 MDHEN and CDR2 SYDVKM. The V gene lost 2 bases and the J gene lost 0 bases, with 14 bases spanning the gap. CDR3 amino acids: CASSLDRGPSSYEQYF. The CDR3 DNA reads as TGTGCCAGCAGTTTAGATAGGGGCCCCAGCTCCTACGAGCAGTACTTC. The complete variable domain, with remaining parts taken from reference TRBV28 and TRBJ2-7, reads DVKVTQSSRYLVKRTGEKVFLECVQDMDHENMFWYRQDPGLGLRLIYFSYDVKMKEKGDIPEGYSVSREKKERFSLILESASTNQTSMYLCASSLDRGPSSYEQYFGPGTRLTVT.

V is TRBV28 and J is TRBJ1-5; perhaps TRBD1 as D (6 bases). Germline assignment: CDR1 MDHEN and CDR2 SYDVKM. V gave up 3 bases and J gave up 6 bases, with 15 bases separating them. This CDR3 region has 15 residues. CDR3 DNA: TGTGCCAGCAGTTTTCCGGTTTTGGGGGCTCAGCCCCAGCATTTT. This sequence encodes CASSFPVLGAQPQHF.

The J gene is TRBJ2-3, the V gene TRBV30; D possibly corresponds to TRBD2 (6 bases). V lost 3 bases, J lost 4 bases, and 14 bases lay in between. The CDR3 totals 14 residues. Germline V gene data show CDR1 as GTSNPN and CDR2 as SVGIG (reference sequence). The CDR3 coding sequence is TGTGCCTGGAGCCCTGGGGGGATTGCAGATACGCAGTATTTT. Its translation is CAWSPGGIADTQYF.

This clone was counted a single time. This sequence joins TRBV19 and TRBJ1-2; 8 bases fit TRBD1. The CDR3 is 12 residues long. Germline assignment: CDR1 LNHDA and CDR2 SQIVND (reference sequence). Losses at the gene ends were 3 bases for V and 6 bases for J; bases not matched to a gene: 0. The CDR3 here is CASSMDRDGYTF. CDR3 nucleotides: TGTGCCAGTAGTATGGACAGGGATGGCTACACCTTC.

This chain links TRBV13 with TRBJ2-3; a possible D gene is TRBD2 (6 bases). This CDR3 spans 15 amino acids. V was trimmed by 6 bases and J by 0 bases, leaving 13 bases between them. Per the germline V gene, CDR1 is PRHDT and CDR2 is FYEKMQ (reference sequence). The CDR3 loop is CASSAFGTSTDTQYF. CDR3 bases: TGTGCCAGCAGTGCATTTGGGACTAGCACAGATACGCAGTATTTT.

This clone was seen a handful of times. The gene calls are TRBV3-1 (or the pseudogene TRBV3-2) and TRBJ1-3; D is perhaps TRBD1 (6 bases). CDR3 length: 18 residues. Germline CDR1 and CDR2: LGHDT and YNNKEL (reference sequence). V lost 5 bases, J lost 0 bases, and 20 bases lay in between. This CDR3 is CASSSQVATGSSGNTIYF. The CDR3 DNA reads TGTGCCAGCAGCTCTCAGGTCGCGACAGGTAGCTCTGGAAACACCATATATTTT.

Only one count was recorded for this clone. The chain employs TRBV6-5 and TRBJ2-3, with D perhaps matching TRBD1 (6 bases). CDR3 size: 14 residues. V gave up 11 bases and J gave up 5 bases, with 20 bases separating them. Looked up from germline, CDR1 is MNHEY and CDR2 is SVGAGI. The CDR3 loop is CAAQNDRSGDTQYF. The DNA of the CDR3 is TGTGCCGCTCAAAACGACAGGTCCGGAGATACGCAGTATTTT.

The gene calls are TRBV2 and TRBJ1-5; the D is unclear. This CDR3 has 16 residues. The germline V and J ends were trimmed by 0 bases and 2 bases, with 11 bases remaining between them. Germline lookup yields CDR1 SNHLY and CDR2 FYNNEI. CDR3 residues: CASSEARMRGNQPQHF. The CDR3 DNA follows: TGTGCCAGCAGTGAAGCGAGGATGAGGGGCAATCAGCCCCAGCATTTT.